Below are 28 T cell receptor beta chains sequenced from a single sample in a study of shared clonotypes between healthy human individuals. The assay was immunoSEQ multiplex PCR, and TCRdb's table has in-frame clones only and misses some. The profile shows about 1 million clones, roughly 80% of them singletons. The sequencing input was memory CD4+ T cells sorted from blood. Subset specified: CD45RA-negative fraction. The receptors shown here come from a man younger than 30 in good health.

As for this clone: The sample holds other DNA sequences that translate to the same CDR3. The CDR3 coding sequence is TGCAGTGTATCTGAAGCTTTCTTT. Its translation is CSVSEAFF. This sequence joins TRBV20-1 and TRBJ1-1, with unresolved D. Between the trimmed V and J ends, which lost 7 bases and 6 bases, there was a span of 3 bases. This CDR3 is built from 8 residues. Per the germline V gene, CDR1 is DFQATT and CDR2 is SNEGSKA (reference sequence).

The V gene is TRBV6-1, the J gene TRBJ2-3; TRBD1 matches at 8 bases. Germline assignment: CDR1 MNHNS and CDR2 SASEGT. The CDR3 is 15 residues long. V dropped 7 bases and J dropped 1; count of bases not matched to a gene: 7. The CDR3 DNA reads as TGTGCCAGCAACCCAGGGGGCCGAGGCACAGATACGCAGTATTTT. It translates to CASNPGGRGTDTQYF.

This clone was counted once. The genes are TRBV2 and TRBJ1-5; D is possibly TRBD1 (5 bases). This CDR3 spans 16 amino acids. Per the germline V gene, CDR1 is SNHLY and CDR2 is FYNNEI. Trimming cost V 4 bases and J 3 bases, with 16 bases left between them. CDR3 sequence: CASSGPGTGPNQPQHF. The DNA of the CDR3 is TGTGCCAGCAGTGGACCCGGCACAGGCCCCAATCAGCCCCAGCATTTT.

V and J are TRBV5-6 and TRBJ2-5; D possibly matches TRBD1 or TRBD2 (5 bases each). V was shortened by 4 bases and J by 2 bases, with 12 bases between the two germline ends. CDR1 and CDR2 from the germline V gene are SGHDT and YYEEEE. This CDR3 is built from 14 residues. For the CDR3, the DNA is TGTGCCAGCAGCACACGGGACCTACAAGAGACCCAGTACTTC. This sequence encodes CASSTRDLQETQYF.

The J gene is TRBJ1-1, the V gene TRBV25-1; 10 nucleotides line up with TRBD1. Germline trimming cut 1 base from V and 8 bases from J; bases unmatched to any gene: 4. In germline, CDR1 is MGHDK, CDR2 SYGVNS. This CDR3 comprises 14 residues. CDR3 loop: CASSESWTGGEAFF. CDR3 in DNA: TGTGCCAGCAGTGAATCCTGGACAGGGGGGGAAGCTTTCTTT.

The V and J genes are TRBV6-5 and TRBJ2-1; 8 positions agree with TRBD1. Germline CDR1 reads MNHEY; CDR2 reads SVGAGI. The CDR3 is 14 amino acids. The J segment lost 3 bases and the V segment lost 6 bases, leaving 4 bases of the junction unmatched. CDR3 bases: TGTGCCAGCAGAGCAACAGGGGGCTACAATGAGCAGTTCTTC. Translated, it gives CASRATGGYNEQFF.

The chain uses TRBV7-2 and TRBJ2-3; TRBD2 matches at 12 bases. V lost 6 bases and J lost 4; bases outside the gene matches: 5. CDR1 is SGHTA and CDR2 is FQGNSA in the germline V gene. The CDR3 loop spans 15 amino acids. CDR3 in DNA: TGTGCCAGCAGTCCCGCTAGCGGGAGGGCAGATACGCAGTATTTT. Protein product: CASSPASGRADTQYF.

The CDR3 DNA is TGTGCCAGCACTCGGGGTCTAGCGGGGGGAGGAGATACGCAGTATTTT. It specifies CASTRGLAGGGDTQYF. This rearrangement joins TRBV2 to TRBJ2-3, with 11 nucleotides matching TRBD2. J was trimmed by 5 bases and V by 7 bases; bases with no gene match: 11. CDR1 is SNHLY, CDR2 FYNNEI, per germline. The CDR3 extends over 16 amino acids.

J is TRBJ2-1 and V is TRBV11-2; 10 bases map to TRBD2. CDR3 length: 18 residues. Trimming at V came to 2 bases and at J to 7 bases, leaving 14 bases not matched to a gene. The V gene's germline CDR1 is SGHAT and CDR2 FQNNGV. The CDR3 coding sequence is TGTGCCAGCAGCTTAAGGGTTCTAGCGGGAGCAGGTCGGAATGAGCAGTTCTTC. This codes for CASSLRVLAGAGRNEQFF.

The chain uses TRBV11-2 and TRBJ2-6; D call uncertain. The CDR3 extends over 13 amino acids. Trimming took off 4 bases at V and 4 bases at J, with 5 bases between the two ends. Germline V CDR1 and CDR2: SGHAT, FQNNGV. CDR3 nucleotides: TGTGCCAGCAGCTCCCCCGGGGCCAACGTCCTGACTTTC. Its protein product is CASSSPGANVLTF. Filled out from reference TRBV11-2 and TRBJ2-6, the complete variable domain reads EAGVAQSPRYKIIEKRQSVAFWCNPISGHATLYWYQQILGQGPKLLIQFQNNGVVDDSQLPKDRFSAERLKGVDSTLKIQPAKLEDSAVYLCASSSPGANVLTFGAGSRLTVL.

The rearrangement uses TRBV25-1 and TRBJ2-7; a weak D match, TRBD2 (6 bases). There are 13 residues in the CDR3. CDR1 is MGHDK and CDR2 is SYGVNS in the germline V gene. V lost 4 bases to trimming and J lost 6 bases, with 13 bases between them. The CDR3 reads CASSGVQGGEQYF. CDR3 DNA: TGTGCCAGCAGTGGGGTGCAGGGAGGCGAGCAGTACTTC.

Comment on this clone: This CDR3 is also generated by other DNA sequences in the sample. V and J are TRBV6-5 and TRBJ1-2; maybe TRBD1 (6 bases). The germline gives CDR1 MNHEY, CDR2 SVGAGI. V was shortened by 5 bases and J by 4 bases, with 8 bases between the two germline ends. The CDR3 runs 12 residues. DNA for the CDR3: TGTGCCAGCAGTCTGGACAGCTATGGCTACACCTTC. Translation gives CASSLDSYGYTF.

The chain is built from TRBV5-1 and TRBJ2-2, with TRBD2 as a possible D gene (6 bases). This CDR3 is built from 13 residues. Germline V gene sequence: CDR1 SGHRS, CDR2 YFSETQ. Trimming removed 9 bases at V and 7 bases at J, with 16 bases between. CDR3 sequence reads: CATAGRLDGELFF. CDR3 coding DNA: TGCGCCACCGCGGGACGATTGGACGGGGAGCTGTTTTTT.

The rearrangement links TRBV7-9 to TRBJ2-2; D call uncertain. Germline CDR1 SEHNR, CDR2 FQNEAQ (reference sequence). V lost 2 bases and J lost 0, with 7 bases in between. CDR3 length: 15 amino acids. The CDR3 DNA is TGTGCCAGCAGCTTACCCAGGCCGAACACCGGGGAGCTGTTTTTT. Residues: CASSLPRPNTGELFF. Filled out from reference TRBV7-9 and TRBJ2-2, the complete variable domain reads DTGVSQNPRHKITKRGQNVTFRCDPISEHNRLYWYRQTLGQGPEFLTYFQNEAQLEKSRLLSDRFSAERPKGSFSTLEIQRTEQGDSAMYLCASSLPRPNTGELFFGEGSRLTVL.

The genes are TRBV7-9 and TRBJ1-1, with 9 positions matching TRBD1. J gave up 3 bases and V 5 bases, and 10 bases lay outside the gene matches. The CDR3 has 16 amino acids. Germline assignment: CDR1 SEHNR and CDR2 FQNEAQ (reference sequence). The CDR3 nucleotides read TGTGCCAGCAGCGCCGACAGGGGGTATGGAGACACTGAAGCTTTCTTT. This encodes CASSADRGYGDTEAFF. Full variable domain (missing parts from reference TRBV7-9 and TRBJ1-1): DTGVSQNPRHKITKRGQNVTFRCDPISEHNRLYWYRQTLGQGPEFLTYFQNEAQLEKSRLLSDRFSAERPKGSFSTLEIQRTEQGDSAMYLCASSADRGYGDTEAFFGQGTRLTVV.

This chain links TRBV7-3 with TRBJ2-7; D is possibly TRBD1 or TRBD2 (7 bases each). The V end lost 4 bases, the J end lost 6 bases, and 19 bases lay between the germline ends. Germline values: CDR1 SGHTA, CDR2 FQGTGA. This CDR3 has 15 amino acids. The CDR3 DNA reads as TGTGCCAGCAGCTCCAGACAGGGAGGGTTCGGCGAGCAGTACTTC. This sequence encodes CASSSRQGGFGEQYF.

This clone was observed at least ten times. The V and J genes are TRBV10-3 and TRBJ2-3, with TRBD2 matching 9 bases. V dropped 10 bases and J dropped 2; count of bases not matched to a gene: 4. CDR1 is ENHRY, CDR2 SYGVKD, per germline. The CDR3 runs 13 residues. In DNA, the CDR3 is TGTGCCACCCTAGCGGGGTTCACAGATACGCAGTATTTT. Translation gives CATLAGFTDTQYF.

V gene TRBV5-4 combines with J gene TRBJ1-4; a weak D match, TRBD1 (6 bases). V dropped 1 base and J dropped 8 bases, with 21 bases sitting between them. The germline V gene encodes CDR1 SGHNT and CDR2 YYREEE (reference sequence). This CDR3 comprises 17 residues. CDR3 coding DNA: TGTGCCAGCAGCTTGAGTGGCCGGGGGCGAGATGGAGAAAAACTGTTTTTT. It codes for CASSLSGRGRDGEKLFF.

This sequence joins TRBV7-2 and TRBJ2-2; D gene unclear. The germline V gene has CDR1 SGHTA and CDR2 FQGNSA. The V end lost 2 bases, the J end lost 1 base, and 5 bases lay between the germline ends. The CDR3 extends over 14 amino acids. The DNA for the CDR3 is TGTGCCAGCAGCTTACCAGTGAACACCGGGGAGCTGTTTTTT. It codes for CASSLPVNTGELFF.

V usage is TRBV7-9 and J usage is TRBJ2-7; D is unclear. The CDR3 is 15 amino acids. Germline lookup yields CDR1 SEHNR and CDR2 FQNEAQ (reference sequence). Trimming took 2 bases from V and 2 from J, leaving 13 bases between them. The CDR3 protein is CASSLPTVQTYEQYF. The CDR3 DNA reads TGTGCCAGCAGCTTACCGACGGTGCAAACCTACGAGCAGTACTTC.

This sequence joins TRBV5-4 and TRBJ2-7; D uncertain. Germline CDR1 and CDR2: SGHNT and YYREEE (reference sequence). The V end was cut by 0 bases, the J end by 1 base, with 8 bases between. The CDR3 runs to 14 residues. This CDR3 is CASSLEAGSYEQYF. CDR3 coding DNA: TGTGCCAGCAGCTTGGAGGCAGGATCCTACGAGCAGTACTTC. Full variable domain (outside the CDR3, taken from reference TRBV5-4 and TRBJ2-7): ETGVTQSPTHLIKTRGQQVTLRCSSQSGHNTVSWYQQALGQGPQFIFQYYREEENGRGNFPPRFSGLQFPNYSSELNVNALELDDSALYLCASSLEAGSYEQYFGPGTRLTVT.

CDR3 nucleotide sequence: TGTGCCAGCAGCTTATTGACGACAGGGGAGCCCTCTAGCACAGATACGCAGTATTTT. This encodes CASSLLTTGEPSSTDTQYF. The gene calls are TRBV7-9 and TRBJ2-3, with 8 bases matching TRBD1. This CDR3 has 19 residues. The J segment lost 0 bases and the V segment lost 2 bases, leaving 13 bases of the junction unmatched. Germline CDR1 SEHNR, CDR2 FQNEAQ (reference sequence).

The chain recombines TRBV6-5 with TRBJ1-6; 9 bases line up with TRBD1. The CDR3 sequence is 15 residues long. Losses at the gene ends were 1 base for V and 13 bases for J; bases not matched to a gene: 8. The V gene's germline CDR1 is MNHEY and CDR2 SVGAGI. The CDR3 sequence is CASSYYGTGRSPLHF. CDR3 bases: TGTGCCAGCAGTTACTATGGGACAGGGAGATCCCCCCTCCACTTT.

The chain has TRBV5-1 and TRBJ2-6; no clear D gene. V dropped 2 bases and J dropped 0 bases, with 9 bases sitting between them. CDR3 length: 16 amino acids. Germline V gene lookup returns CDR1 SGHRS and CDR2 YFSETQ. CDR3 bases: TGCGCCAGCAGCTTCGGACGGACCTCTGGGGCCAACGTCCTGACTTTC. This encodes CASSFGRTSGANVLTF.

J is TRBJ2-2 and V is TRBV30; the D gene is possibly TRBD2 (6 bases). CDR1 is GTSNPN, CDR2 SVGIG, per germline (reference sequence). Trimming shortened V by 8 bases and J by 6 bases, and 19 bases separated the two germline ends. CDR3 size: 14 residues. The CDR3 region is CARSRGNSAGELFF. In DNA, the CDR3 is TGTGCCCGATCCCGGGGGAACTCTGCCGGGGAGCTGTTTTTT.

This clone showed up just a few times. The chain links TRBV5-1 to TRBJ2-2; D may be TRBD1 (6 bases). Deletions cut 4 bases from V and 5 bases from J, with 15 bases between. CDR1 SGHRS and CDR2 YFSETQ come from the germline V gene. CDR3 length: 15 residues. CDR3 sequence: CASSTVGGQTGELFF. DNA for the CDR3: TGCGCCAGCAGCACGGTAGGGGGTCAAACCGGGGAGCTGTTTTTT.

The rearrangement uses TRBV9 and TRBJ2-3, with 8 bases matching TRBD1. From germline, CDR1 is SGDLS and CDR2 YYNGEE. The CDR3 loop spans 17 amino acids. The ends lost 0 bases at V and 2 bases at J; junction bases unmatched: 8. This CDR3 is CASSVGQGAGTTDTQYF. DNA for the CDR3: TGTGCCAGCAGCGTAGGTCAGGGGGCGGGGACCACAGATACGCAGTATTTT. The variable domain in full, with the rest retrieved from reference TRBV9 and TRBJ2-3, is DSGVTQTPKHLITATGQRVTLRCSPRSGDLSVYWYQQSLDQGLQFLIQYYNGEERAKGNILERFSAQQFPDLHSELNLSSLELGDSALYFCASSVGQGAGTTDTQYFGPGTRLTVL.

This chain connects TRBV2 to TRBJ1-6; 7 nucleotides agree with TRBD1. Germline trimming cut 5 bases from V and 7 bases from J; bases unmatched to any gene: 8. Germline CDR1 is SNHLY and CDR2 is FYNNEI. The CDR3 covers 15 residues. CDR3 DNA: TGTGCCAGCAGTTTCGACAGGGTCGGCAATTCACCCCTCCACTTT. The encoded protein is CASSFDRVGNSPLHF.